This record concerns one TCR beta chain sequence. This specimen belongs to a study of CD8+CD57+ T cells in acquired aplastic anemia. The TCR beta profiling, which covered VDJ combination and CDR3 sequence, was carried out using genomic DNA as the template. Each CDR3 protein gets one entry after TCRdb re-called the reads with MiXCR. The sample shows 60,000 to 75,000 distinct CDR3 sequences, roughly 58% of them seen only once. The sample comprised sorted CD4+, CD8+, or CD8+CD57+ T cells (not recorded which) from PBMCs. The source is a human donor in good health, serving as a control.

The CDR3 spells CSASQGANSPLHF. CDR3 nucleotide sequence: TGCAGTGCTAGCCAGGGGGCGAATTCACCCCTCCACTTT. The chain couples TRBV20-1 to TRBJ1-6; 8 positions agree with TRBD1. CDR1 is DFQATT and CDR2 is SNEGSKA in the germline V gene (reference sequence). The V segment lost 3 bases and the J segment 7 bases; nucleotides outside the gene matches: 2. There are 13 residues in the CDR3.